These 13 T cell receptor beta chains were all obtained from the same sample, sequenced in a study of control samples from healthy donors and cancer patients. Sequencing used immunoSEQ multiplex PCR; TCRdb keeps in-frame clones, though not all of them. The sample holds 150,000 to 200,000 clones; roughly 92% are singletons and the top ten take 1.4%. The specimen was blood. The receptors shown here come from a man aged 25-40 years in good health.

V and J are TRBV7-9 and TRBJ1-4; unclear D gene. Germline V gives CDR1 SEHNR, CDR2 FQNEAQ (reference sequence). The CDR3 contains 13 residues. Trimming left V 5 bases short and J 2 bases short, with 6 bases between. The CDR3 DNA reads TGTGCCAGCAGCCCCAGTACTAATGAAAAACTGTTTTTT. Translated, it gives CASSPSTNEKLFF.

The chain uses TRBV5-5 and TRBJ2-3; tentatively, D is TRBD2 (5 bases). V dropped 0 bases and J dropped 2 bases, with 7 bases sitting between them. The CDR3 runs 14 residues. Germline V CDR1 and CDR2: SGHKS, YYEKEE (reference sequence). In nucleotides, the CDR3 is TGTGCCAGCAGCTTGGCGACTACCACAGATACGCAGTATTTT. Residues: CASSLATTTDTQYF.

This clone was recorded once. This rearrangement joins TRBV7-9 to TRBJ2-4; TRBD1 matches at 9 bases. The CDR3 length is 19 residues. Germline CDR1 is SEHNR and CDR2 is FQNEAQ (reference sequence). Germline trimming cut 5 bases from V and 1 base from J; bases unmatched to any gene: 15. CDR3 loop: CASSALDRGTWRAKNIQYF. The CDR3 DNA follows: TGTGCCAGCAGCGCCCTGGACAGGGGCACGTGGAGGGCCAAAAACATTCAGTACTTC.

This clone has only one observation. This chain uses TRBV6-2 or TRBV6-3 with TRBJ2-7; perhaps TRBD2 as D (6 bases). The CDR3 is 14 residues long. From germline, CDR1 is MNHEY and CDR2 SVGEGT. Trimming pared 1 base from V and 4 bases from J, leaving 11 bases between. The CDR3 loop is CASSYYGRGYEQYF. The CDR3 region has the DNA TGTGCCAGCAGTTACTACGGGAGAGGGTACGAGCAGTACTTC.

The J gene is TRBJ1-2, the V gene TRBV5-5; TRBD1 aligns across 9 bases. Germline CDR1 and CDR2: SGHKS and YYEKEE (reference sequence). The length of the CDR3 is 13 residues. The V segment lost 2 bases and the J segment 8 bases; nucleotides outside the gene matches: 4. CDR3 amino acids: CASSFGTGSGYTF. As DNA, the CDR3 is TGTGCCAGCAGCTTCGGGACAGGGAGCGGCTACACCTTC.

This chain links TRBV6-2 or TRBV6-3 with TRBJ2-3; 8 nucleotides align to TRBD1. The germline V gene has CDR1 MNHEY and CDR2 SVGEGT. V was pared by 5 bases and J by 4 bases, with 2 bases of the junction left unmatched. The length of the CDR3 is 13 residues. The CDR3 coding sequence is TGTGCCAGCAGTGGACAGGGCCCAGATACGCAGTATTTT. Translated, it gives CASSGQGPDTQYF.

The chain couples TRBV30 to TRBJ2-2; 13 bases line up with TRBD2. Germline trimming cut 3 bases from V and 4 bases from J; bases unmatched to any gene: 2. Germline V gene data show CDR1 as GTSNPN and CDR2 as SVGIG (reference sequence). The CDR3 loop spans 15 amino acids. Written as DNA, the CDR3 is TGTGCCTGGAGAAGGACTAGCGGGAGCACCGGGGAGCTGTTTTTT. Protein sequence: CAWRRTSGSTGELFF.

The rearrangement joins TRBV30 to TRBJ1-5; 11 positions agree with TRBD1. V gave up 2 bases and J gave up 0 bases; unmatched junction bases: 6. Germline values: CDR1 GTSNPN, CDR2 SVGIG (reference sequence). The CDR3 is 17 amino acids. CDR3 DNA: TGTGCCTGGAGTTTCGGGACAGGGGGGTATAGCAATCAGCCCCAGCATTTT. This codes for CAWSFGTGGYSNQPQHF.

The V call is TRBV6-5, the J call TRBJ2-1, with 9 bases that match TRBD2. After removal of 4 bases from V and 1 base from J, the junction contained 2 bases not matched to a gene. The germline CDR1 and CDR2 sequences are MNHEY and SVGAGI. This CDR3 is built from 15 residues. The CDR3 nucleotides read TGTGCCAGCAGTTCCCTAGCGGGATCCTACAATGAGCAGTTCTTC. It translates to CASSSLAGSYNEQFF.

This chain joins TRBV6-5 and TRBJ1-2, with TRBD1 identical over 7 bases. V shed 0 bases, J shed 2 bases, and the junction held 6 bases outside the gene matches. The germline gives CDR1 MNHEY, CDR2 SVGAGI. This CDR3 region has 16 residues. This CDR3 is CASSYSQQGINYGYTF. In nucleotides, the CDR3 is TGTGCCAGCAGTTACTCTCAACAGGGGATAAACTATGGCTACACCTTC.

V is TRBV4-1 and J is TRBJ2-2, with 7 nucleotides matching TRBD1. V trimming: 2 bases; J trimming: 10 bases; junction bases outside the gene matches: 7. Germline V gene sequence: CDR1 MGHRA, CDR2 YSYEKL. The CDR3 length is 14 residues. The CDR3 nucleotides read TGCGCCAGCAGCCAAACAGGGACAGTGGAGGAGCTGTTTTTT. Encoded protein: CASSQTGTVEELFF.

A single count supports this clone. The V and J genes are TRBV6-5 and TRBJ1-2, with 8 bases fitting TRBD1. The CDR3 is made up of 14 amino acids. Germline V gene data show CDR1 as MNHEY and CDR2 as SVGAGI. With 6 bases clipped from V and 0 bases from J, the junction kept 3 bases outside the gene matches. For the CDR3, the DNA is TGTGCCAGCAGGCGGACAGGGACTAACTATGGCTACACCTTC. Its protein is CASRRTGTNYGYTF.

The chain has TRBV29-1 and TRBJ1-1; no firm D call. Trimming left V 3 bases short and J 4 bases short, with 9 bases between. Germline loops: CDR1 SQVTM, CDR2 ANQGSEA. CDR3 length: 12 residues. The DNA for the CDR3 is TGCAGCGTTGAGGGGTCGGCCACTGAAGCTTTCTTT. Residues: CSVEGSATEAFF.